The clone carrying this T cell receptor beta chain was counted only a few times. Antigen: not known. Trimming pared 4 bases from V and 3 bases from J, leaving 11 bases between. The germline V gene encodes CDR1 SGHRS and CDR2 YFSETQ. CDR3 length: 14 residues. The data are from a study of T cell responses to AZD1222 COVID-19 vaccine. General study points: Targets within unmutated variant regions were reportedly found for nearly half of spike-specific TCRs. Only 5 or 6 individuals given AZD1222 were seropositive at baseline. Mapped onto spike, vaccine-associated CD4 TCRs spanned it and were dominant at 160-218 and 743-854.

Produced via immunoSEQ multiplex PCR; TCRdb's table is partial and in-frame only. The sample lists roughly 100,000 clones, around 90% occurring once. Material: peripheral blood, obtained on day 0 of AZD1222 vaccination. The chain employs TRBV5-1 and TRBJ2-1; D is undetermined. This sequence originates from an adult in good health. The CDR3 protein is CASSPTMNYNEQFF. The CDR3 coding sequence is TGCGCCAGCAGCCCCACGATGAACTACAATGAGCAGTTCTTC. The full variable domain, rest sourced from reference TRBV5-1 and TRBJ2-1, is KAGVTQTPRYLIKTRGQQVTLSCSPISGHRSVSWYQQTPGQGLQFLFEYFSETQRNKGNFPGRFSGRQFSNSRSEMNVSTLELGDSALYLCASSPTMNYNEQFFGPGTRLTVL.